The entry that follows covers one T cell receptor beta chain sequence. Its antigen remains unidentified. The record has no base qualities; no much larger clone is one base away. The cysteine opens and the phenylalanine closes a CDR3 of 12 amino acids. The retained sequence is limited to the CDR3, 36 bases, with the frame set at the first base. V is pared back by 3 bases and J by 5 bases, with 7 bases lying between the germline termini. The sample comes from a study of shared clonotypes between healthy human individuals (dated by TCRdb to the early 2020s). With regard to the full study: A couple of women and a few men aged 18 to 49 years were included in the cohort. Blood TCR repertoires of 5 or 6 healthy adults were deeply sequenced to estimate repertoire size and the extent of clonotype sharing between individuals. For each donor, CD4 naive and CD4 memory were each given three plates, CD8 naive was given two plates, and CD8 memory was given one plate. Per donor, leukapheresis produced somewhere between about 0.94 and 10 billion PBMCs. To increase sequencing depth and limit assay-specific biases, TCR repertoire library preparation and sequencing were carried out by different laboratories using diverse techniques.

The donors were healthy, HIV-negative adults with no recently reported acute infections or vaccinations. Every donor was a Caucasian adult living in Nashville, Tennessee, USA. CD4+ T cells were enriched through magnetic negative selection, after which naive cells were positively selected on CD45RA and the remaining negative fraction served as the memory subset. Blood was collected by leukapheresis, and PBMCs were isolated by Ficoll-Histopaque density gradient centrifugation and then cryopreserved in liquid nitrogen vapor phase. Purity and quantity of every magnetically sorted T cell population were checked by analytical flow cytometry. Genomic DNA was isolated from every sorted fraction and measured by UV absorbance on a Nanodrop 2000c. Using the deep immunoSEQ assay, multiplex PCR amplified TCR CDR3 regions from genomic DNA. For each cell subset, the extracted genomic DNA was distributed evenly across all wells of several immunoSEQ 96-well plates, and each plate served as one replicate. For sorted subsets, each replicate PCR was loaded with roughly 0.2 ug genomic DNA, equivalent to 25,000 to 35,000 T cell genomes. Purified libraries were measured with a Qubit 3.0 fluorometer, size-checked on a Bioanalyzer 2100, and measured again with the KAPA Library Quantification kit. Each immunoSEQ 96-well plate was sequenced on its own single-read 150-cycle Illumina NextSeq 550 flow cell. On the authors' methods: Because the immunoSEQ output held only junctional sequences and lacked quality scores, the filtering could not match the filtering applied to full-length reads. Sequences were annotated with PyIR, a Python wrapper for IgBLAST v1.9, using IMGT germline references to assign V/J genes and CDR3. Any read was removed if the V/J assignment was weak (E-value above 1e-6), the CDR3 was missing, or the read contained stop codons, out-of-frame junctions, or ambiguous translated residues. V3J clonotypes were defined by identical inferred V gene, J gene, and CDR3 amino acid sequence. Percentage overlap between repertoires was calculated by dividing the number of shared unique clonotypes by the size of the smaller repertoire. Three approaches were used to assess repertoire richness: RTK rarefaction, the Chao1 estimator, and Recon v2.1 estimates of unobserved clonotypes. For all TCRbeta clonotypes obtained by the gDNA method from several donors, generation probabilities were computed with OLGA. What TCRdb holds here is the immuneACCESS table cut down to in-frame rearrangements. Part of the clones is not present; checked against another copy, under half of the missing clones reflect an unresolved V gene, and the others are unexplained. V, J and clone size are those of that table, while D and trimming were read from the DNA. This sample is represented by roughly 330,000 clones; roughly 70% of them were singletons. Around 10% of the sample goes to the ten largest clones.

Study-level results and caveats: Even with the large sequencing depth, rarefaction of the sorted-subset datasets indicated that sequencing was incomplete. Because the study included only a small number of donors, the genetic and exposure-history diversity represented was limited. Compared with non-shared clonotypes, clonotypes shared by all four sorted-subset donors had higher generation probabilities. Larger estimated clonotype richness was generally found for naive subsets than for memory subsets. Sampling was restricted to blood, and TCR repertoires in tissues likely differ from the TCR repertoires found in blood. Across a handful of donors, approximately 5% of naive CD4, 3% to 3.5% of naive CD8, roughly 2.3% of memory CD4, and about 0.44% of memory CD8 clonotypes were shared. Pairwise subsampling indicated that sequencing depth was expected to affect the degree of clonotype sharing among donors.

This TCR derives from a man aged 25-45 years in good health. Material: memory CD4+ T cells sorted from blood. The intended sense of this specimen's cell subset or site label: CD45RA-negative fraction. Recombination linked TRBV23-1 to TRBJ1-1, with an unclear D gene assignment. TRBV23-1 is annotated as an ORF whose role is uncertain. The DNA sequence is TGCGCCAGCAGTCAGCAGCGGACTGAAGCTTTCTTT. It specifies CASSQQRTEAFF.